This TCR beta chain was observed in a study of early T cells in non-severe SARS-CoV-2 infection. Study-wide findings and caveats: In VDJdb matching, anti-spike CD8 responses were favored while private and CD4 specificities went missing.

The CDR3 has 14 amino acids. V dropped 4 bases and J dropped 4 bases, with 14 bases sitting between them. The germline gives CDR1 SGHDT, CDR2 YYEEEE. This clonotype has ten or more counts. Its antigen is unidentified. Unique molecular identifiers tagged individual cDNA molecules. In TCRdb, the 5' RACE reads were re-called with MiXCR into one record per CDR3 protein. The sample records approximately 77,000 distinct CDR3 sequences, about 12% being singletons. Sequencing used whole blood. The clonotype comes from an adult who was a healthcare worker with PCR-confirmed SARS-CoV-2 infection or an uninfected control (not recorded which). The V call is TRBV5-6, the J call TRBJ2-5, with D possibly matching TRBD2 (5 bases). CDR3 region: CASSPPRRGETQYF. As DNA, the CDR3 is TGTGCCAGCAGCCCTCCCCGCCGGGGAGAGACCCAGTACTTC. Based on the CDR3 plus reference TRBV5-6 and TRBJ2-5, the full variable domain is DAGVTQSPTHLIKTRGQQVTLRCSPKSGHDTVSWYQQALGQGPQFIFQYYEEEERQRGNFPDRFSGHQFPNYSSELNVNALLLGDSALYLCASSPPRRGETQYFGPGTRLLVL.